This T cell receptor beta chain originates from a study of immune evolution from preneoplasia to lung adenocarcinoma. The method was immunoSEQ multiplex PCR; TCRdb's version includes in-frame clones alone and lacks a portion of them. The sample has several thousand clones, about four fifths seen once. As to this clone: The antigen is not known.

Unmatched junction bases numbered 3, after V lost 4 bases and J lost 10 bases. The CDR3 has 12 amino acids. CDR1 and CDR2 from the germline V gene are SGHTA and FQGNSA. Patient tissue came from resections in Japan or China, 2014–2017. Two lung cancer pathologists independently confirmed each histologic diagnosis. Findings and caveats of the study: Later-stage lesions appeared to have more T cells, more diversity, less clonality. From normal lung to invasive adenocarcinoma, top clone frequencies appeared to decrease.

The rearrangement joins TRBV7-2 to TRBJ2-1, with 8 nucleotides matching TRBD2. The TCR was taken from a person aged 50-75 years with lung adenocarcinoma. Sequencing was carried out using FFPE normal lung tissue adjacent to the tumor. CDR3 loop: CASSYPGGEQFF. The CDR3 nucleotides read TGTGCCAGCAGCTACCCGGGGGGGGAGCAGTTCTTC.